The 15 T cell receptor beta chains given below trace back to one sample, sequenced in a study of cytomegalovirus exposure and HLA in healthy donors. PCR used 60 Vbeta primers and 13 Jbeta primers. Using immunoSEQ multiplex PCR, the repertoire was profiled, and TCRdb retains in-frame clones only, with some absent. The sample records roughly 150,000 clones, approximately 85% being singletons. Sample: PBMCs. These receptor sequences come from a young woman in good health and CMV-seronegative.

J is TRBJ1-2 and V is TRBV7-2; the match to TRBD1 covers 7 bases. The CDR3 length is 13 residues. V gave up 5 bases and J gave up 4 bases; unmatched junction bases: 4. Germline V gene lookup returns CDR1 SGHTA and CDR2 FQGNSA. In DNA form, the CDR3 reads TGTGCCAGCAGCCCTACAGGGGTCTATGGCTACACCTTC. It translates to CASSPTGVYGYTF.

The V call is TRBV6-5, the J call TRBJ1-2, with 10 positions matching TRBD1. Germline CDR1 MNHEY, CDR2 SVGAGI. This CDR3 comprises 13 residues. Losses at the gene ends were 6 bases for V and 6 bases for J; bases not matched to a gene: 4. The CDR3 DNA is TGTGCCAGCAGCCGGGGACAGGGGAATGGCTACACCTTC. It yields the protein CASSRGQGNGYTF.

The chain recombines TRBV6-6 with TRBJ2-7; 8 bases line up with TRBD2. Per germline, CDR1 MNHNY and CDR2 SVGAGI (reference sequence). This CDR3 is built from 15 residues. Unmatched junction bases numbered 8, after V lost 6 bases and J lost 1 base. The CDR3 loop is CASRRGVGLSYEQYF. For the CDR3, the DNA is TGTGCCAGCAGGCGGGGGGTTGGGTTATCCTACGAGCAGTACTTC.

The chain is built from TRBV29-1 and TRBJ2-2; 12 bases align to TRBD2. This CDR3 has 17 residues. Germline CDR1 SQVTM, CDR2 ANQGSEA. The V gene end was trimmed by 7 bases and the J gene end by 5 bases; junction bases not matched to a gene: 14. The CDR3 region is CSAKGLAGGPGTGELFF. The CDR3, as DNA: TGCAGCGCCAAGGGGCTAGCGGGAGGGCCGGGTACCGGGGAGCTGTTTTTT.

The chain is built from TRBV7-9 and TRBJ2-3, with TRBD2 as a possible D gene (6 bases). CDR1 is SEHNR and CDR2 is FQNEAQ in the germline V gene (reference sequence). This CDR3 is built from 16 residues. The V gene lost 3 bases and the J gene lost 2 bases, with 15 bases spanning the gap. The CDR3 loop reads CASSFRAGRYTDTQYF. The CDR3 DNA reads as TGTGCCAGCAGCTTTAGGGCGGGGAGATACACAGATACGCAGTATTTT.

This chain links TRBV28 with TRBJ1-4, with 8 positions matching TRBD1. The length of the CDR3 is 14 residues. V lost 7 bases, J lost 7 bases, and 8 bases stayed unmatched. CDR1 is MDHEN and CDR2 is SYDVKM in the germline V gene. This CDR3 is CASIQQGGVEKLFF. In DNA form, the CDR3 reads TGTGCCAGCATACAACAGGGGGGGGTTGAAAAACTGTTTTTT.

This clone occurred a few times. The V gene is TRBV4-3, the J gene TRBJ2-7, with 7 bases that match TRBD2. V dropped 2 bases and J dropped 5; count of bases not matched to a gene: 3. The CDR3 runs to 13 residues. Germline V lookup: CDR1 LGHNA, CDR2 YSLEER. The CDR3 is CASSQTSDDEQYF. Here the CDR3 DNA reads TGCGCCAGCAGCCAAACTAGCGACGACGAGCAGTACTTC.

This clone has a handful of counts. The V gene is TRBV11-3, the J gene TRBJ2-1, with TRBD2 matching 11 bases. Germline CDR1 and CDR2: SGHNT and YENEEA. The trim removed 3 bases at V and 5 bases at J, leaving 3 bases unmatched. This CDR3 has 15 amino acids. CDR3 coding DNA: TGTGCCAGCAGCTTTTCGGGACTAGCGGACAATGAGCAGTTCTTC. Amino acids: CASSFSGLADNEQFF. The complete variable domain, with remaining parts taken from reference TRBV11-3 and TRBJ2-1, reads EAGVVQSPRYKIIEKKQPVAFWCNPISGHNTLYWYLQNLGQGPELLIRYENEEAVDDSQLPKDRFSAERLKGVDSTLKIQPAELGDSAVYLCASSFSGLADNEQFFGPGTRLTVL.

The chain has TRBV6-5 and TRBJ1-4, with D maybe TRBD1 (6 bases). The CDR3 is 16 residues long. V shed 0 bases and J shed 5 bases, with 13 bases lying between them. Per the germline V gene, CDR1 is MNHEY and CDR2 is SVGAGI. This chain's CDR3 is CASSYSFSRGNEKLFF. For the CDR3, the DNA is TGTGCCAGCAGTTACTCGTTCAGCAGGGGAAATGAAAAACTGTTTTTT.

The chain couples TRBV14 to TRBJ2-6; 7 positions match TRBD2. The CDR3 length is 10 residues. Per the germline V gene, CDR1 is SGHDN and CDR2 is FVKESK. CDR3 sequence (DNA): TGTGCAACAGCGGGGCCCGTCCTGACTTTC. Translating gives CATAGPVLTF.

This clone showed up just once. The chain combines TRBV23-1 with TRBJ1-1; possible D gene TRBD1, 5 bases. TRBV23-1 is sorted into the ORF group, with uncertain function. Trimming stripped 10 bases from V and 4 bases from J, with 13 bases between. The CDR3 is made up of 12 amino acids. CDR3 bases: TGCGCCACTCCCCGGGGGAGCACTGAAGCTTTCTTT. Translation: CATPRGSTEAFF.

This clone was observed a single time. This chain uses TRBV29-1 with TRBJ2-2; D uncertain. The V gene lost 7 bases and the J gene lost 2 bases, with 14 bases spanning the gap. The germline V gene has CDR1 SQVTM and CDR2 ANQGSEA. This CDR3 has 14 residues. The CDR3 DNA sequence: TGCAGCGCCCTGTCAGGTGGAAACACCGGGGAGCTGTTTTTT. This codes for CSALSGGNTGELFF.

The V and J genes are TRBV30 and TRBJ2-1; 7 nucleotides line up with TRBD1. The CDR3 is 13 amino acids. V lost 8 bases to trimming and J lost 3 bases; unmatched junction nucleotides: 7. CDR1 and CDR2 from the germline V gene are GTSNPN and SVGIG (reference sequence). This chain's CDR3 is CAGAGDSYNEQFF. DNA for the CDR3: TGTGCCGGGGCCGGGGACAGCTACAATGAGCAGTTCTTC.

V gene TRBV30 combines with J gene TRBJ1-2, with 9 bases aligning to TRBD1. The CDR3 sequence is 14 residues long. CDR1 and CDR2 (germline): GTSNPN, SVGIG (reference sequence). The trim removed 1 base at V and 7 bases at J, leaving 7 bases unmatched. The CDR3 DNA reads TGTGCCTGGAGTGGGGACAGGGTAGGGTCTGGCTACACCTTC. It yields the protein CAWSGDRVGSGYTF.

This clone occurred once. V is TRBV6-5 and J is TRBJ2-7; D is perhaps TRBD2 (6 bases). The CDR3 runs 13 residues. From germline, CDR1 is MNHEY and CDR2 SVGAGI. Between the trimmed V and J ends, which lost 5 bases and 4 bases, there was a span of 12 bases. CDR3 in amino acids: CASSLPGVYEQYF. Written as DNA, the CDR3 is TGTGCCAGCAGTCTACCGGGGGTTTACGAGCAGTACTTC.